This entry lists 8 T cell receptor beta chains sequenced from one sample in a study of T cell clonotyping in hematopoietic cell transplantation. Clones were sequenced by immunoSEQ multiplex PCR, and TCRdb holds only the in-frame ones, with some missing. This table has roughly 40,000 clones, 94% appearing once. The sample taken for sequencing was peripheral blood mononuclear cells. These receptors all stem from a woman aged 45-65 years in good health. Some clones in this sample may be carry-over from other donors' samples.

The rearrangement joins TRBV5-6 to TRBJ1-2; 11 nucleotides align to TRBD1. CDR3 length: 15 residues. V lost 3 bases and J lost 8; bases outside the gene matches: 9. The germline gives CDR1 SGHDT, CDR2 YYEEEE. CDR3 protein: CASSYPGQGVGGYTF. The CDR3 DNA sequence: TGTGCCAGCAGCTACCCGGGACAGGGGGTGGGAGGCTACACCTTC.

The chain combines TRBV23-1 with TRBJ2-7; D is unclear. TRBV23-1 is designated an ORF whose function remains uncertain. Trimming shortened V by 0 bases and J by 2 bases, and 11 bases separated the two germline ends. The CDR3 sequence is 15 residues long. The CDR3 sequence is CASSQSTQAPYEQYF. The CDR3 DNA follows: TGCGCCAGCAGTCAATCGACGCAGGCCCCCTACGAGCAGTACTTC.

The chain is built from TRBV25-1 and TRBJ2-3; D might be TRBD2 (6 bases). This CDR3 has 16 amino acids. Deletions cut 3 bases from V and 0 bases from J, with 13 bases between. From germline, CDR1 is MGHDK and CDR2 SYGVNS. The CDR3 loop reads CASSDRARGSTDTQYF. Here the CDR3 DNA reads TGTGCCAGCAGTGATAGGGCGCGGGGTAGCACAGATACGCAGTATTTT.

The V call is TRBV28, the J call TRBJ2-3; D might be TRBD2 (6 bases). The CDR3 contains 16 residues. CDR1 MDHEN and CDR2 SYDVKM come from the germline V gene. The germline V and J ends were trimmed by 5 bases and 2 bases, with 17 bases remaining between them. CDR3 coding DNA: TGTGCCAGCAGTCGGCGACTAGTAGGGAACACAGATACGCAGTATTTT. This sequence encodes CASSRRLVGNTDTQYF.

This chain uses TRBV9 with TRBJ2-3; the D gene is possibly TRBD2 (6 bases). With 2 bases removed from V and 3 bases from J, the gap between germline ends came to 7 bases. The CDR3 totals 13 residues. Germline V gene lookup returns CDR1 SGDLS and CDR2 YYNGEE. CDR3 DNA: TGTGCCAGCAGCGTGGGGAGGACAGATACGCAGTATTTT. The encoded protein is CASSVGRTDTQYF.

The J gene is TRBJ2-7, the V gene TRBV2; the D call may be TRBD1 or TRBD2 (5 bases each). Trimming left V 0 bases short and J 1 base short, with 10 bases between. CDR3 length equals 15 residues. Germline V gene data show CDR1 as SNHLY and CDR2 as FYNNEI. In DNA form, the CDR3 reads TGTGCCAGCAGTGAAGCATGGGACGGTTCCTACGAGCAGTACTTC. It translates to CASSEAWDGSYEQYF.

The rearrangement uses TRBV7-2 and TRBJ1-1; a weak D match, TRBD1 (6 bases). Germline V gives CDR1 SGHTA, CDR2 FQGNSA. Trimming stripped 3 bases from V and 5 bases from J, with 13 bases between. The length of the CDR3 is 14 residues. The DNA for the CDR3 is TGTGCCAGCAGCTTTCAAGGGGGAGGAACTGAAGCTTTCTTT. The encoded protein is CASSFQGGGTEAFF.

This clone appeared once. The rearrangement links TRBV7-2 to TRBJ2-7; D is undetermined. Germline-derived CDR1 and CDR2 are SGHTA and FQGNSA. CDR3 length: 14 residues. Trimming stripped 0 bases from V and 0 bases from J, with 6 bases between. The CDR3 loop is CASSLAWSSYEQYF. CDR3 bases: TGTGCCAGCAGCTTAGCTTGGAGCTCCTACGAGCAGTACTTC.